These 32 T cell receptor beta chains were all obtained from the same sample, sequenced in a study of blood T cell repertoires in COVID-19. Some clones are missing from TCRdb's copy, which holds only in-frame ones; the method was immunoSEQ multiplex PCR. This table has around 310,000 clones, around 89% appearing once. The source material was peripheral blood. The receptors originated from a woman aged 45 to 65 with active or convalescent COVID-19.

A few counts support this clone. The chain joins TRBV11-3 to TRBJ2-2; 8 bases are shared with TRBD1. V shed 4 bases, J shed 1 base, and the junction held 11 bases outside the gene matches. The germline V gene has CDR1 SGHNT and CDR2 YENEEA. This CDR3 is 18 amino acids long. The CDR3 coding sequence is TGTGCCAGCAGCTCCGGGACAGGACTTTCTCTGAACACCGGGGAGCTGTTTTTT. Translating gives CASSSGTGLSLNTGELFF.

The J gene is TRBJ2-3, the V gene TRBV14; D gene ambiguous. The V gene lost 0 bases and the J gene lost 3 bases, with 10 bases spanning the gap. The length of the CDR3 is 15 residues. CDR1 is SGHDN and CDR2 is FVKESK in the germline V gene. The chain's CDR3 is CASSQDRELTDTQYF. The CDR3 region has the DNA TGTGCCAGCAGCCAAGATCGTGAGCTAACAGATACGCAGTATTTT.

V gene TRBV5-5 combines with J gene TRBJ1-2; 9 nucleotides match TRBD1. Germline values: CDR1 SGHKS, CDR2 YYEKEE (reference sequence). The CDR3 totals 15 residues. V lost 4 bases, J lost 4 bases, and 8 bases stayed unmatched. CDR3 protein: CASSPRTGESYGYTF. CDR3 nucleotides: TGTGCCAGCAGCCCCCGGACAGGGGAATCCTATGGCTACACCTTC.

The V gene is TRBV9, the J gene TRBJ1-1; no definite D call. Deletions cut 6 bases from V and 6 bases from J, with 12 bases between. CDR1 and CDR2 from the germline V gene are SGDLS and YYNGEE. The CDR3 extends over 12 amino acids. The CDR3 loop is CASKASGSEAFF. The DNA of the CDR3 is TGTGCCAGCAAAGCAAGCGGATCTGAAGCTTTCTTT.

The chain carries TRBV6-5 and TRBJ2-7; 8 bases fit TRBD1. With 2 bases clipped from V and 6 bases from J, the junction kept 6 bases outside the gene matches. This CDR3 has 14 residues. Looked up from germline, CDR1 is MNHEY and CDR2 is SVGAGI. The CDR3 protein is CASSYRQGLSEQYF. The CDR3 nucleotides are TGTGCCAGCAGTTACCGACAGGGGTTAAGCGAGCAGTACTTC.

In nucleotides, the CDR3 is TGTGCCAGCAGCTTCAGGGGCGTAAATTATGGCTCACCCCTCCACTTT. Translation: CASSFRGVNYGSPLHF. The chain joins TRBV5-6 to TRBJ1-6; tentative D call: TRBD1 (6 bases). Trimming pared 2 bases from V and 10 bases from J, leaving 19 bases between. The CDR3 is 16 amino acids. Germline values: CDR1 SGHDT, CDR2 YYEEEE.

The rearrangement uses TRBV7-8 and TRBJ1-6, with TRBD1 identical over 7 bases. Per germline, CDR1 SGHVS and CDR2 FQNEAQ. The CDR3 runs 15 residues. V trimming: 5 bases; J trimming: 7 bases; junction bases outside the gene matches: 8. The CDR3 loop reads CASSRAGTENSPLHF. CDR3 nucleotides: TGTGCCAGCAGCCGAGCCGGGACAGAGAATTCACCCCTCCACTTT.

This clone was picked up one time. This sequence joins TRBV30 and TRBJ1-1; D unclear. This CDR3 region has 11 residues. The germline CDR1 and CDR2 sequences are GTSNPN and SVGIG (reference sequence). Trimming shortened V by 4 bases and J by 4 bases, and 7 bases separated the two germline ends. CDR3 sequence reads: CAWKEGTEAFF. In nucleotides, the CDR3 is TGTGCCTGGAAGGAGGGCACTGAAGCTTTCTTT. The full variable domain, rest sourced from reference TRBV30 and TRBJ1-1, is SQTIHQWPATLVQPVGSPLSLECTVEGTSNPNLYWYRQAAGRGLQLLFYSVGIGQISSEVPQNLSASRPQDRQFILSSKKLLLSDSGFYLCAWKEGTEAFFGQGTRLTVV.

This clone has only one observation. The CDR3 protein is CASSFGERTEAFF. CDR3 DNA: TGTGCCAGCAGTTTTGGGGAGCGGACTGAAGCTTTCTTT. This chain joins TRBV6-2 or TRBV6-3 and TRBJ1-1; D ambiguous. The V gene's germline CDR1 is MNHEY and CDR2 SVGEGT. Trimming removed 4 bases from V and 5 bases from J, with 11 bases in between. CDR3 length equals 13 residues.

The chain uses TRBV7-2 and TRBJ2-1; 12 nucleotides line up with TRBD2. V lost 2 bases, J lost 8 bases, and 1 base stayed unmatched. The CDR3 consists of 14 residues. Germline CDR1 and CDR2: SGHTA and FQGNSA. CDR3 bases: TGTGCCAGCAGCTTACTAGCGGGAGGGGATGAGCAGTTCTTC. Residues: CASSLLAGGDEQFF.

Only one count was recorded for this clone. The chain recombines TRBV28 with TRBJ2-7, with 14 bases identical to TRBD2. The V segment lost 2 bases and the J segment 5 bases; nucleotides outside the gene matches: 8. The CDR3 has 17 residues. Germline V gene sequence: CDR1 MDHEN, CDR2 SYDVKM. The CDR3 protein is CASSLTGLAGGGDEQYF. CDR3 sequence (DNA): TGTGCCAGCAGTTTAACCGGACTAGCGGGGGGAGGGGACGAGCAGTACTTC.

This clone was picked up one time. The chain uses TRBV7-2 and TRBJ2-7, with 9 positions matching TRBD1. CDR3 length equals 16 residues. The J segment lost 2 bases and the V segment lost 2 bases, leaving 7 bases of the junction unmatched. Germline V gives CDR1 SGHTA, CDR2 FQGNSA. DNA of the CDR3: TGTGCCAGCAGCTTAAGATCCGGGACAGGGACCTACGAGCAGTACTTC. Encoded protein: CASSLRSGTGTYEQYF.

The rearrangement joins TRBV5-5 to TRBJ2-7; 9 nucleotides line up with TRBD1. Germline-derived CDR1 and CDR2 are SGHKS and YYEKEE (reference sequence). There are 17 residues in the CDR3. V shed 6 bases and J 3 bases; nucleotides not matched to a gene: 16. The DNA of the CDR3 is TGTGCCAGCACCTCTATGGGGGACAGGGAGTGGCACTACGAGCAGTACTTC. Amino acids: CASTSMGDREWHYEQYF. The full variable domain, completed using reference TRBV5-5 and TRBJ2-7, is DAGVTQSPTHLIKTRGQQVTLRCSPISGHKSVSWYQQVLGQGPQFIFQYYEKEERGRGNFPDRFSARQFPNYSSELNVNALLLGDSALYLCASTSMGDREWHYEQYFGPGTRLTVT.

V is TRBV2 and J is TRBJ1-4, with D uncertain. The CDR3 totals 15 residues. The V gene's germline CDR1 is SNHLY and CDR2 FYNNEI. Trimming pared 1 base from V and 7 bases from J, leaving 13 bases between. The CDR3 coding sequence is TGTGCCAGCAGTGAAGTTCGCGGTTCGGGTGAAAAACTGTTTTTT. Residues: CASSEVRGSGEKLFF. Using reference TRBV2 and TRBJ1-4 for the parts outside the CDR3, the full variable domain is EPEVTQTPSHQVTQMGQEVILRCVPISNHLYFYWYRQILGQKVEFLVSFYNNEISEKSEIFDDQFSVERPDGSNFTLKIRSTKLEDSAMYFCASSEVRGSGEKLFFGSGTQLSVL.

This chain connects TRBV9 to TRBJ2-3, with 7 bases matching TRBD2. The V gene's germline CDR1 is SGDLS and CDR2 YYNGEE. The CDR3 is made up of 13 amino acids. V shed 0 bases, J shed 13 bases, and the junction held 8 bases outside the gene matches. The CDR3 protein is CASSVAPSGVKYF. For the CDR3, the DNA is TGTGCCAGCAGCGTAGCGCCCAGCGGGGTAAAGTATTTT.

The CDR3: CASTSAGSRRNTGELFF. The DNA of the CDR3 is TGTGCCAGCACCTCCGCGGGGAGCCGTAGAAACACCGGGGAGCTGTTTTTT. The genes are TRBV28 and TRBJ2-2; a possible D gene is TRBD2 (6 bases). In germline, CDR1 is MDHEN, CDR2 SYDVKM. The CDR3 runs 17 residues. Trimming removed 7 bases from V and 2 bases from J, with 20 bases in between.

V and J are TRBV4-2 and TRBJ2-3; 7 nucleotides match TRBD1. The CDR3 runs 15 residues. V lost 0 bases, J lost 8 bases, and 8 bases stayed unmatched. Germline V gives CDR1 LGHNA, CDR2 YNFKEQ. The CDR3 region is CASSQETGTVGTQYF. Here the CDR3 DNA reads TGTGCCAGCAGCCAAGAAACTGGGACAGTGGGTACGCAGTATTTT.

The gene calls are TRBV15 and TRBJ2-7; perhaps TRBD2 as D (5 bases). CDR1 and CDR2 (germline): LNHNV, YYDKDF (reference sequence). Between the trimmed V and J ends, which lost 0 bases and 6 bases, there was a span of 9 bases. This CDR3 has 13 amino acids. As DNA, the CDR3 is TGTGCCACCAGCAGAGATCTAGAGGGCGAGCAGTACTTC. Residues: CATSRDLEGEQYF.

The CDR3 region has the DNA TGCGCCAGCAGCCAAGACGTTAGCTATAACACCGGGGAGCTGTTTTTT. Encoded protein: CASSQDVSYNTGELFF. The chain couples TRBV4-3 to TRBJ2-2; D call uncertain. The CDR3 is 16 residues long. Trimming stripped 0 bases from V and 2 bases from J, with 10 bases between. Germline-derived CDR1 and CDR2 are LGHNA and YSLEER.

This clone showed up just a few times. The V gene is TRBV6-2 or TRBV6-3, the J gene TRBJ2-7, with 8 bases aligning to TRBD2. V lost 6 bases and J lost 0; bases outside the gene matches: 10. The V gene's germline CDR1 is MNHEY and CDR2 SVGEGT. The CDR3 totals 16 residues. CDR3: CASRPILAGHSYEQYF. CDR3 coding DNA: TGTGCCAGCAGGCCTATCCTAGCGGGTCACTCCTACGAGCAGTACTTC.

The V and J genes are TRBV18 and TRBJ2-3; 7 nucleotides agree with TRBD2. This CDR3 contains 13 residues. In germline, CDR1 is KGHSH, CDR2 LQKENI. Unmatched junction bases numbered 0, after V lost 2 bases and J lost 4 bases. The CDR3 sequence is CASSPGGADTQYF. As DNA, the CDR3 is TGTGCCAGCTCACCAGGGGGGGCAGATACGCAGTATTTT. The variable domain in full, completed from reference TRBV18 and TRBJ2-3, reads NAGVMQNPRHLVRRRGQEARLRCSPMKGHSHVYWYRQLPEEGLKFMVYLQKENIIDESGMPKERFSAEFPKEGPSILRIQQVVRGDSAAYFCASSPGGADTQYFGPGTRLTVL.

The rearrangement links TRBV5-5 to TRBJ1-5, with a possible D match to TRBD1 (5 bases). V was cut by 4 bases and J by 6 bases, with 11 bases left in between. Germline lookup yields CDR1 SGHKS and CDR2 YYEKEE (reference sequence). This CDR3 region has 13 residues. CDR3: CASSHRNLQPQHF. The CDR3 DNA sequence: TGTGCCAGCAGCCACAGGAACCTTCAGCCCCAGCATTTT.

The genes are TRBV6-2 or TRBV6-3 and TRBJ2-5; D remains ambiguous. The V end was cut by 7 bases, the J end by 1 base, with 10 bases between. Germline CDR1 and CDR2: MNHEY and SVGEGT. The CDR3 covers 13 residues. The CDR3 DNA sequence: TGTGCCAGCAACCCCCCCCTCCAAGAGACCCAGTACTTC. Translation gives CASNPPLQETQYF.

This chain connects TRBV7-9 to TRBJ2-7; D is perhaps TRBD1 (6 bases). Germline lookup yields CDR1 SEHNR and CDR2 FQNEAQ (reference sequence). The V end was cut by 1 base, the J end by 2 bases, with 12 bases between. The CDR3 is made up of 15 amino acids. The CDR3 is CASSLGLGDTYEQYF. The CDR3 DNA sequence: TGTGCCAGCAGCTTAGGATTAGGGGACACCTACGAGCAGTACTTC. Full variable domain (remainder filled in from reference TRBV7-9 and TRBJ2-7): DTGVSQNPRHKITKRGQNVTFRCDPISEHNRLYWYRQTLGQGPEFLTYFQNEAQLEKSRLLSDRFSAERPKGSFSTLEIQRTEQGDSAMYLCASSLGLGDTYEQYFGPGTRLTVT.

V usage is TRBV5-1 and J usage is TRBJ1-1, with 7 bases aligning to TRBD1. In germline, CDR1 is SGHRS, CDR2 YFSETQ. This CDR3 spans 14 amino acids. J was trimmed by 0 bases and V by 4 bases; bases with no gene match: 3. The CDR3 DNA sequence: TGCGCCAGCAGCCCTGACAGGGTGAACACTGAAGCTTTCTTT. It encodes CASSPDRVNTEAFF.

CDR3 nucleotide sequence: TGTGCCAGCAGTCCGGACAGGTCCGATCAGCCCCAGCATTTT. Translated, it gives CASSPDRSDQPQHF. The chain employs TRBV11-2 and TRBJ1-5; TRBD1 matches 7 bases. After removal of 6 bases from V and 5 bases from J, the junction contained 7 bases not matched to a gene. This CDR3 comprises 14 residues. Germline-derived CDR1 and CDR2 are SGHAT and FQNNGV.

This clone has only one observation. The chain uses TRBV4-3 and TRBJ2-2; 11 bases are shared with TRBD2. V was pared by 0 bases and J by 2 bases, with 11 bases of the junction left unmatched. The CDR3 contains 20 residues. Germline loops: CDR1 LGHNA, CDR2 YSLEER. In DNA form, the CDR3 reads TGCGCCAGCAGCCAAGATCTCCCAACTAGCGGGAGAGCCAACACCGGGGAGCTGTTTTTT. It translates to CASSQDLPTSGRANTGELFF.

This sequence joins TRBV6-1 and TRBJ2-7, with no clear D. This CDR3 has 12 amino acids. Germline CDR1 and CDR2: MNHNS and SASEGT. V was cut by 0 bases and J by 4 bases, with 4 bases left in between. CDR3 region: CASSEATYEQYF. In nucleotides, the CDR3 is TGTGCCAGCAGTGAAGCCACTTACGAGCAGTACTTC.

The table lists this clone with a few counts. The chain carries TRBV30 and TRBJ1-6; 7 bases line up with TRBD1. V was clipped by 2 bases and J by 7 bases; unmatched bases: 11. The CDR3 covers 16 residues. CDR1 and CDR2 (germline): GTSNPN, SVGIG (reference sequence). The chain's CDR3 is CAWSQRQGVNNSPLHF. CDR3 in DNA: TGTGCCTGGAGTCAAAGGCAGGGGGTGAACAATTCACCCCTCCACTTT.

The rearrangement links TRBV28 to TRBJ1-5; TRBD1 aligns across 9 bases. V lost 7 bases and J lost 7; bases outside the gene matches: 11. Germline assignment: CDR1 MDHEN and CDR2 SYDVKM. CDR3 length: 15 amino acids. This CDR3 reads CASNRQGGKGQPQHF. The CDR3 nucleotides are TGTGCCAGCAATCGACAGGGGGGCAAAGGGCAGCCCCAGCATTTT.

The chain combines TRBV2 with TRBJ2-3, with a weak D call TRBD2 (6 bases). The CDR3 extends over 13 amino acids. Germline V gives CDR1 SNHLY, CDR2 FYNNEI. V was clipped by 8 bases and J by 2 bases, with 11 bases between them. CDR3 amino acids: CASRDSNTDTQYF. Here the CDR3 DNA reads TGTGCCAGCCGGGACTCTAACACAGATACGCAGTATTTT.

V gene TRBV27 combines with J gene TRBJ1-5; 8 positions agree with TRBD1. This CDR3 spans 16 amino acids. In germline, CDR1 is MNHEY, CDR2 SMNVEV (reference sequence). Trimming at V came to 6 bases and at J to 1 base, leaving 8 bases not matched to a gene. CDR3 amino acids: CASRAGTGGSNQPQHF. The CDR3 nucleotides read TGTGCCAGCAGGGCCGGGACAGGTGGAAGCAATCAGCCCCAGCATTTT.